These T cell receptor beta chains were read from a single sample in a study of vaccination and CD4 T cells after COVID-19. The antigens of these receptors remain unknown. TCRdb recomputed calls from the PCR reads with MiXCR, one row per CDR3 protein. The sample consists of approximately 12,000 distinct CDR3 sequences, 35% to 55% of them appearing once. The material sequenced was CD4+ T cells from blood, cultured in vitro. The receptors originated from a human donor who had recovered from COVID-19. Both conserved end residues are part of each CDR3. The D gene is left open where the match is weak.

CDR3 protein	V gene	J gene	D gene
CSARGQGVRGNQPQHF	TRBV20-1	TRBJ1-5	-
CASRQGTRSGANVLTF	TRBV27	TRBJ2-6	-
CASSDRGDGYTF	TRBV10-2	TRBJ1-2	-
CASSYGQGASPLHF	TRBV6-2/TRBV6-3	TRBJ1-6	TRBD1
CASIRDRANYEQYF	TRBV2	TRBJ2-7	TRBD1
CASRNRGLRTTGELFF	TRBV6-2/TRBV6-3	TRBJ2-2	TRBD1
CASSYGRASNYGYTF	TRBV6-5	TRBJ1-2	-
CATSRGNQPQHF	TRBV15	TRBJ1-5	-
CSASRDGNTIYF	TRBV20-1	TRBJ1-3	-
CASSPGGNYGTEAFF	TRBV5-1	TRBJ1-1	TRBD1
CASSLAVPLGELFF	TRBV7-2	TRBJ2-2	-
CASSLRVTGQGLEDTQYF	TRBV7-2	TRBJ2-3	TRBD1
CAWAAKGNQPQHF	TRBV30	TRBJ1-5	-
CASSNSISSYNEQFF	TRBV6-4	TRBJ2-1	-
CASSTSSADHSYEQYF	TRBV7-8	TRBJ2-7	-
CASDDRGVYGYTF	TRBV6-2/TRBV6-3	TRBJ1-2	TRBD1
CASSEGNQPQHF	TRBV25-1	TRBJ1-5	-
CASSYDLGPRLISYEQYF	TRBV6-5	TRBJ2-7	-
CASSLGGVTEAFF	TRBV7-6	TRBJ1-1	-
CASSSPGFYGYTF	TRBV27	TRBJ1-2	-
CASSVQGAGTGELFF	TRBV19	TRBJ2-2	TRBD1
CASSQNSGTVQYGYTF	TRBV4-1	TRBJ1-2	-
CASSLDLETQYF	TRBV5-1	TRBJ2-5	-
CSAREDRWRRTEAFF	TRBV20-1	TRBJ1-1	TRBD1
CASSTPGQGEDTQYF	TRBV27	TRBJ2-3	TRBD1
CATSDTGTGPTDTQYF	TRBV24-1	TRBJ2-3	TRBD1
CAHLLAGRNTQYF	TRBV30	TRBJ2-3	TRBD2
CASSVASGSYEQYF	TRBV9	TRBJ2-7	-
CSAIGTGLVEQYF	TRBV20-1	TRBJ2-7	TRBD1
CASSYVGQYNQPQHF	TRBV6-5	TRBJ1-5	-
CASSQDSSRVDGYTF	TRBV4-3	TRBJ1-2	-
CATSDTTGMGTDTQYF	TRBV24-1	TRBJ2-3	TRBD1
CASSERGLTQHF	TRBV2	TRBJ1-5	-
CASSTRGGGNYGYTF	TRBV27	TRBJ1-2	TRBD1
CSASRDTQETQYF	TRBV20-1	TRBJ2-5	-
CASSGRSHTEAFF	TRBV6-1	TRBJ1-1	-
CASSLAGAGFSDTQYF	TRBV5-1	TRBJ2-3	-
CASSELIAFTGELFF	TRBV7-2	TRBJ2-2	-
CASSRGGEGTEAFF	TRBV6-4	TRBJ1-1	-
CATSDSPPGNSIYGYTF	TRBV24-1	TRBJ1-2	-
CASTLDRAMNTEAFF	TRBV6-1	TRBJ1-1	TRBD1
CATSRIAGGSTDTQYF	TRBV24-1	TRBJ2-3	TRBD2
CASSQGQNYGYTF	TRBV4-1	TRBJ1-2	-
CSAHPPGGEQYF	TRBV20-1	TRBJ2-7	-
CASIATGGKPQHF	TRBV2	TRBJ1-5	TRBD1
CATSDAINYGYTF	TRBV24-1	TRBJ1-2	-
CASSFLLAGDGEQYF	TRBV5-1	TRBJ2-7	TRBD2
CASSPPSLGGNEQFF	TRBV18	TRBJ2-1	-
CSARTGSDYSGNTIYF	TRBV20-1	TRBJ1-3	-
CASSYRGPNEKLFF	TRBV27	TRBJ1-4	-
CAWSRSDFQETQYF	TRBV30	TRBJ2-5	-
CASSDHRLRTDTQYF	TRBV10-1	TRBJ2-3	-
CASSLYPTGQWGMNTEAFF	TRBV5-1	TRBJ1-1	-
CAWSNRGLTDTQYF	TRBV30	TRBJ2-3	-